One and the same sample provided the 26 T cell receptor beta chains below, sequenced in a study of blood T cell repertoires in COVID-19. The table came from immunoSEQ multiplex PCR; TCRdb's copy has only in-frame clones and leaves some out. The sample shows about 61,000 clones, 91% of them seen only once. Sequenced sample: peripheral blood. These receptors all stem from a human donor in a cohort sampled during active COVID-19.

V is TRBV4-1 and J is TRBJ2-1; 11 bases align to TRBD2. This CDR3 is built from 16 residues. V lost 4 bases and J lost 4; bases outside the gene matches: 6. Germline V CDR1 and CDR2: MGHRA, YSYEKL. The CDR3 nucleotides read TGCGCCAGCAGCCCATGGGGGACTAGCGGATACAATGAGCAGTTCTTC. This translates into CASSPWGTSGYNEQFF.

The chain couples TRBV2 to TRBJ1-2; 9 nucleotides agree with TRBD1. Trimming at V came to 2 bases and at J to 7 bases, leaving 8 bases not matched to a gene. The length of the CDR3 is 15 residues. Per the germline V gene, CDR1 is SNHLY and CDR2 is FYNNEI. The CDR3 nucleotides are TGTGCCAGCAGTGAACGGGGACAGGGTACCCCTGGCTACACCTTC. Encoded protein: CASSERGQGTPGYTF.

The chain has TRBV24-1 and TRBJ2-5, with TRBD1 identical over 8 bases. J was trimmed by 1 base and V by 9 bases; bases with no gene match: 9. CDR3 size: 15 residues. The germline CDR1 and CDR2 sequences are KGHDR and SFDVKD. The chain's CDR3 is CATGPGDRGQETQYF. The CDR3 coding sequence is TGTGCCACCGGACCTGGTGACAGGGGCCAAGAGACCCAGTACTTC.

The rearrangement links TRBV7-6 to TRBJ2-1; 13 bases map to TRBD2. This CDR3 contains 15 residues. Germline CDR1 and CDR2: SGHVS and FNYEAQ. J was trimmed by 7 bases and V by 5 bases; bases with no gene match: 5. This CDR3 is CASSQLAGGPNEQFF. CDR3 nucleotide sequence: TGTGCCAGCAGCCAACTAGCGGGAGGGCCAAATGAGCAGTTCTTC.

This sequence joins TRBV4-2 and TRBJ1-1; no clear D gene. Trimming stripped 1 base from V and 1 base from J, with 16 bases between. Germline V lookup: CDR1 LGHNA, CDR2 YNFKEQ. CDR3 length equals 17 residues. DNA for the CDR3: TGTGCCAGCAGCCAAGTTCCGTTGCGACAAACGAACACTGAAGCTTTCTTT. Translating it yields CASSQVPLRQTNTEAFF.

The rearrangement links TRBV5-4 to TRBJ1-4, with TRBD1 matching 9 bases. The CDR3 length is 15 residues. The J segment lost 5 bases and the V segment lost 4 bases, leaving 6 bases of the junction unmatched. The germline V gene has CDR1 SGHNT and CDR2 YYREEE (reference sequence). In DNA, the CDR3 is TGTGCCAGCAGCGCCCCGGGACAGGGCAATGAAAAACTGTTTTTT. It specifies CASSAPGQGNEKLFF.

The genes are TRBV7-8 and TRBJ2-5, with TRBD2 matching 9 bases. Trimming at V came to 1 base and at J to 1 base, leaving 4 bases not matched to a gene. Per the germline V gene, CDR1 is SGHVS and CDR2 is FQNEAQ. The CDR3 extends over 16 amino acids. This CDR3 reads CASSLVAGGPQETQYF. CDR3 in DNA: TGTGCCAGCAGCTTAGTTGCGGGGGGGCCCCAAGAGACCCAGTACTTC.

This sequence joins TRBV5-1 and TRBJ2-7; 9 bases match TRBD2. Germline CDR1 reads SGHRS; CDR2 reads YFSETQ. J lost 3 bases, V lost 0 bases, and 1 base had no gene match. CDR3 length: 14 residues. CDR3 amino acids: CASSLELAGYEQYF. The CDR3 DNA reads TGCGCCAGCAGCTTGGAACTAGCGGGCTACGAGCAGTACTTC.

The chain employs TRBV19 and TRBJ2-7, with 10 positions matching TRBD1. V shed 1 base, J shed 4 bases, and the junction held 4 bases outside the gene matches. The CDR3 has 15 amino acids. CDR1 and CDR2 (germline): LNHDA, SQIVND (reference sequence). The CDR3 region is CASSIAGQGMYEQYF. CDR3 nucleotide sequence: TGTGCCAGTAGTATAGCGGGACAGGGGATGTACGAGCAGTACTTC.

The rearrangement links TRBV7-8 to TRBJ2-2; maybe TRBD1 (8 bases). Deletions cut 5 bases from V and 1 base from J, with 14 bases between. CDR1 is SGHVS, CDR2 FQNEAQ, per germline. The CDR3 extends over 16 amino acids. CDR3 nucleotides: TGTGCCAGCAGCACAGGGGGGGGGTTGAACACCGGGGAGCTGTTTTTT. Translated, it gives CASSTGGGLNTGELFF.

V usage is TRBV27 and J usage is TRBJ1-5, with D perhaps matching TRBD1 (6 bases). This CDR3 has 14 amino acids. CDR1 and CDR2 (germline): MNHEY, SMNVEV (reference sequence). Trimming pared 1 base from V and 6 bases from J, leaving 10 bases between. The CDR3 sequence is CASSLLGGAQPQHF. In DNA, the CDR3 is TGTGCCAGCAGTTTATTGGGGGGGGCTCAGCCCCAGCATTTT.

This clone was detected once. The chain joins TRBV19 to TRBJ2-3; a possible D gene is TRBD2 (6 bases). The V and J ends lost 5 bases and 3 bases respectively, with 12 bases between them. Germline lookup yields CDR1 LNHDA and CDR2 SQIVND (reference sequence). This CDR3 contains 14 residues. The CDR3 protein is CASSSGGATDTQYF. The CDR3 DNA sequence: TGTGCCAGTAGTTCTGGCGGGGCGACAGATACGCAGTATTTT.

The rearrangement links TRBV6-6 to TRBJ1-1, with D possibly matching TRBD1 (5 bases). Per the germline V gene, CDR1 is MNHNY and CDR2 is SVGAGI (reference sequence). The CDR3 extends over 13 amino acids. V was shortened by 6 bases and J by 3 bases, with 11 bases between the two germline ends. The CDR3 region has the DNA TGTGCCAGCAGAGATCCGGGGGACACTGAAGCTTTCTTT. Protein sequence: CASRDPGDTEAFF.

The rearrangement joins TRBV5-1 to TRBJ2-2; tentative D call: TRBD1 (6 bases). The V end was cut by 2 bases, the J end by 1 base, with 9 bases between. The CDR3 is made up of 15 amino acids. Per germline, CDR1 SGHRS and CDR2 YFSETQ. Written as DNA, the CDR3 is TGCGCCAGCAGCTTATCGACAGGGAACACCGGGGAGCTGTTTTTT. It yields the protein CASSLSTGNTGELFF. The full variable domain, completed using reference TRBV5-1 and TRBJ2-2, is KAGVTQTPRYLIKTRGQQVTLSCSPISGHRSVSWYQQTPGQGLQFLFEYFSETQRNKGNFPGRFSGRQFSNSRSEMNVSTLELGDSALYLCASSLSTGNTGELFFGEGSRLTVL.

In DNA, the CDR3 is TGTGCCAGCAAGCAGACAGGGAAAAATTCACCCCTCCACTTT. Translating gives CASKQTGKNSPLHF. The J gene is TRBJ1-6, the V gene TRBV27; 7 nucleotides match TRBD1. This CDR3 has 14 residues. The trim removed 7 bases at V and 7 bases at J, leaving 7 bases unmatched. Germline V gives CDR1 MNHEY, CDR2 SMNVEV (reference sequence).

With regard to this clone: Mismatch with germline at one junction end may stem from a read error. The CDR3 DNA follows: TGTGCCAGTAAGGCCCTCGGGGGGGGCTACAAGCAGTACTTC. The encoded protein is CASKALGGGYKQYF. The V gene is TRBV7-9, the J gene TRBJ2-7; TRBD2 aligns across 8 bases. Germline lookup yields CDR1 SEHNR and CDR2 FQNEAQ (reference sequence). The CDR3 has 14 amino acids.

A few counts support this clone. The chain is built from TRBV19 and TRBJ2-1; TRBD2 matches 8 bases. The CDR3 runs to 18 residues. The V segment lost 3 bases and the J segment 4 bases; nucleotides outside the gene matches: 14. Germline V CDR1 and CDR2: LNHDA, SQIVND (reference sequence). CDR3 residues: CASSILGPGLGIYNEQFF. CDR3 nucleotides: TGTGCCAGTAGTATCTTAGGTCCGGGACTAGGGATTTACAATGAGCAGTTCTTC.

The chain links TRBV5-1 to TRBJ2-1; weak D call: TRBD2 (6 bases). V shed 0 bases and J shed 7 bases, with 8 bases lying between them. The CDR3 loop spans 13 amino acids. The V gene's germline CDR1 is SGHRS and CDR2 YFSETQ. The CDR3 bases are TGCGCCAGCAGCTTGGGCGGGACTAATGAGCAGTTCTTC. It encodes CASSLGGTNEQFF.

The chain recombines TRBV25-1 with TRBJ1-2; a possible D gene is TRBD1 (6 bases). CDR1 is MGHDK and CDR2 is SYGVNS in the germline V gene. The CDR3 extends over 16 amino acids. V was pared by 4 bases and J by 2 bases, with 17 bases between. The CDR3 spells CASSAGRDTGNYGYTF. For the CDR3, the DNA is TGTGCCAGCAGTGCTGGCCGGGACACAGGAAACTATGGCTACACCTTC.

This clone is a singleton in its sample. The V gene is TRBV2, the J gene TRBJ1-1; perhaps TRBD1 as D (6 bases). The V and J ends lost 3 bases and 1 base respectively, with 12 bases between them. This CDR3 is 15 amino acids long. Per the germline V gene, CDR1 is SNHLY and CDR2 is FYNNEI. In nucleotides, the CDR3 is TGTGCCAGCAGTGAGGTCGGGACACCGAACACTGAAGCTTTCTTT. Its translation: CASSEVGTPNTEAFF.

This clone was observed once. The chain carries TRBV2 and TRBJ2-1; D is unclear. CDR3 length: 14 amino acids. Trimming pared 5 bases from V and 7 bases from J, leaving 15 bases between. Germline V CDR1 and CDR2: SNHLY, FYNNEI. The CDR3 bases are TGTGCCAGCAGTTTTCTGCCGAGGATGAATGAGCAGTTCTTC. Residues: CASSFLPRMNEQFF.

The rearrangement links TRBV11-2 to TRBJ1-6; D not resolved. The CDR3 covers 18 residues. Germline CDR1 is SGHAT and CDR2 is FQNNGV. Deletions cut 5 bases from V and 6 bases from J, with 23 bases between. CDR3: CASSRSGNQVLGNSPLHF. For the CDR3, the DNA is TGTGCCAGCAGCCGCAGCGGGAATCAGGTCCTGGGTAATTCACCCCTCCACTTT.

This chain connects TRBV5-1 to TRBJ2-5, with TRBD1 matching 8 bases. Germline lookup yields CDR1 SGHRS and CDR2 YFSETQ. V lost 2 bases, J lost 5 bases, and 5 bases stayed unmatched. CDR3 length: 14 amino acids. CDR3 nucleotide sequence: TGCGCCAGCAGCTTCTCAGGGGGCGTCGAGACCCAGTACTTC. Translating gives CASSFSGGVETQYF. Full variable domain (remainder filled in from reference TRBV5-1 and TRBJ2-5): KAGVTQTPRYLIKTRGQQVTLSCSPISGHRSVSWYQQTPGQGLQFLFEYFSETQRNKGNFPGRFSGRQFSNSRSEMNVSTLELGDSALYLCASSFSGGVETQYFGPGTRLLVL.

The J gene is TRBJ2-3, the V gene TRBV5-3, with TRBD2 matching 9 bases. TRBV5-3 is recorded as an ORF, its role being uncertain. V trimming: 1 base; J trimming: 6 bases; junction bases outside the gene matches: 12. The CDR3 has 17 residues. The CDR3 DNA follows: TGTGCCAGAAGCTTGAAATTGGCTAGCGGGGAGGTTGATACGCAGTATTTT. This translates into CARSLKLASGEVDTQYF.

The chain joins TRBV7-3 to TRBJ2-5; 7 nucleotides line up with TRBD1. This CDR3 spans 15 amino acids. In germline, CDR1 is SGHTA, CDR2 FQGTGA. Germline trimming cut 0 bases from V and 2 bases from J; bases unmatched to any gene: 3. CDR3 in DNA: TGTGCCAGCAGCTTAACGGGACAGTTTCAAGAGACCCAGTACTTC. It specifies CASSLTGQFQETQYF.

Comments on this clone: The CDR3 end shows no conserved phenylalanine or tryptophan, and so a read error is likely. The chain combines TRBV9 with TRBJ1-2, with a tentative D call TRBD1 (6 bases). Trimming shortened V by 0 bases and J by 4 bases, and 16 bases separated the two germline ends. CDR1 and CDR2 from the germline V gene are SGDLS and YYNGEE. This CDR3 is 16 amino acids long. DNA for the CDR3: TGTGCCAGCAGCGTAGGACAGGCCCCGGGTAGCTATGGCTACACCCTC. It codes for CASSVGQAPGSYGYTL.